The present entry profiles one T cell receptor (beta chain) with its context. Antigen specificity is unknown. Profiled with immunoSEQ multiplex PCR; TCRdb holds only in-frame clones, not every one. The sample gives some 100,000 clones, about 90% of which show up once; roughly 0.78% is in the top ten. V lost 4 bases to trimming and J lost 9 bases, with 19 bases between them. Germline V gene lookup returns CDR1 LNHDA and CDR2 SQIVND (reference sequence). This CDR3 has 15 residues. The data stem from a study of siplizumab effects on memory and regulatory T cells. Study findings and constraints: Naive T cells were seemingly more diverse than memory cells, and major contributions to the alloresponse seemed to be made by them.

The clonotype originates from a human donor in good health. The material sequenced was Tregs sorted from blood. The chain is built from TRBV19 and TRBJ1-5, with TRBD1 as a possible D gene (6 bases). The chain's CDR3 is CASSRGKQGSLPQHF. CDR3 sequence (DNA): TGTGCCAGTAGTAGGGGTAAACAGGGCTCGCTGCCCCAGCATTTT.